In this sample, the clone carrying this T cell receptor (beta chain) turned up many times. Its antigen is undetermined. TCRdb reprocessed the reads with MiXCR, giving one entry per CDR3 protein. The sample lists 250,000 to 400,000 distinct CDR3 sequences; 20% to 25% were seen once. The source of the sample is a study of T cell repertoires in cytomegalovirus infection. CDR3 length equals 17 residues. Trimming stripped 5 bases from V and 7 bases from J, with 23 bases between. Germline V gene sequence: CDR1 SGHTA, CDR2 FQGNSA. The clonotype was recovered from a human donor in good health (CMV status not recorded). Some clones in this sample may be carry-over from other donors' samples. The rearrangement uses TRBV7-2 and TRBJ1-4; D possibly corresponds to TRBD1 (5 bases). Sequencing used cultured PBMCs, obtained from culture after CMV antigen stimulation. The CDR3 DNA reads as TGTGCCAGCAGCCCAACCATGTTTGGGCAGGGAAGTGAAAAACTGTTTTTT. Its protein is CASSPTMFGQGSEKLFF.